A selection of T cell receptor beta chains follows, all from one sample in a study of regulatory T cells in long-lasting Graves disease. TCRdb ran MiXCR on the multiplex PCR reads and lists one entry per CDR3 protein. Of 400,000 to 500,000 distinct CDR3 sequences listed, under 25% were seen once; the top ten hold more than 13%. Sample: peripheral blood mononuclear cells (PBMCs), taken when the disease was refractory, from a patient treated with antithyroid drugs. These receptors originate from a female donor with Graves disease. The CDR3 runs from the conserved cysteine through the conserved F or W. The D gene is left open where the match is weak. Clone size appears in some rows only: once, few, many, or a class for an expanded clone.

length,size,J,V,D,DNA,CDR3
15,many,TRBJ1-5,TRBV28,TRBD1,TGTGCCAGCAGTTTCCCAGGGGGCTACAATCAGCCCCAGCATTTT,CASSFPGGYNQPQHF
16,many,TRBJ2-7,TRBV28,TRBD1,TGTGCCAGCAGTATTACCTCCGGGACAGGGCCCTACGAGCAGTACTTC,CASSITSGTGPYEQYF
16,.,TRBJ2-1,TRBV28,.,TGTGCCAGCAGTTCATCGGAAACAGGCTCCTACAATGAGCAGTTCTTC,CASSSSETGSYNEQFF
15,few,TRBJ2-2,TRBV19,TRBD1,TGTGCCAGTAACGCCGGGACAGGGCGAACCGGGGAGCTGTTTTTT,CASNAGTGRTGELFF
13,many,TRBJ1-1,TRBV7-8,.,TGTGCCAGCAGAGTAAACAGGGACACTGAAGCTTTCTTT,CASRVNRDTEAFF
11,many,TRBJ1-1,TRBV2,TRBD1,TGTGCCAGCCACGGACAGGGGAGGACTTTCTTT,CASHGQGRTFF
14,few,TRBJ2-7,TRBV9,.,TGTGCCAGCAGCGTAGGTGGAGGTGTCCCCGAGCAGTACTTC,CASSVGGGVPEQYF
14,many,TRBJ2-7,TRBV10-3,.,TGTGCCATCAGTGAGTCGACGGGAGCCTACGAGCAGTACTTC,CAISESTGAYEQYF
18,.,TRBJ1-2,TRBV28,TRBD1,TGTGCCAGCAGTTTATTCTCACCTACAGGACAGGGGAGCTATGGCTACACCTTC,CASSLFSPTGQGSYGYTF
15,.,TRBJ2-5,TRBV2,TRBD2,TGTGCCATCACCGGGACTAGCGGACCCTCGGGGACCCAGTACTTC,CAITGTSGPSGTQYF
13,many,TRBJ1-6,TRBV20-1,TRBD1,TGCAGTGCTAGGACAGGGTATAATTCACCCCTCCACTTT,CSARTGYNSPLHF
12,many,TRBJ1-2,TRBV28,TRBD1,TGTGCCAGCAGTGGGCCGGGACAGCGCACCACCTTC,CASSGPGQRTTF
16,many,TRBJ2-5,TRBV5-5,.,TGTGCCAGCAATCCCGGCCGTCTCGTCCTCCAAGAGACCCAGTACTTC,CASNPGRLVLQETQYF
12,many,TRBJ1-1,TRBV12-3/TRBV12-4,.,TGTGCCAGCAGTTTAACTCACACTGAAGCTTTCTTT,CASSLTHTEAFF
12,many,TRBJ1-2,TRBV27,.,TGTGCCAGCAGTCGGGGGAACTATGGCTACACCTTC,CASSRGNYGYTF
12,.,TRBJ1-1,TRBV10-1,.,TGCGCCAGCAATATCGGGAACACTGAAGCTTTCTTT,CASNIGNTEAFF
15,many,TRBJ1-1,TRBV9,.,TGTGCCAGCAGCGTAAGTAAAGTAGGGGACACTGAAGCTTTCTTT,CASSVSKVGDTEAFF
18,.,TRBJ2-2,TRBV10-3,TRBD2,TGTGCCAACCTTACGGGGACTAGCGGGACGGGGGGTACCGGGGAGCTGTTTTTT,CANLTGTSGTGGTGELFF
15,.,TRBJ1-2,TRBV27,.,TGTGCCAGCAGCCGGGGGGACCGAGTAAACTATGGCTACACCTTC,CASSRGDRVNYGYTF
14,.,TRBJ2-3,TRBV15,.,TGTGCCACCAGGAAGGAGGCTAGCACAGATACGCAGTATTTT,CATRKEASTDTQYF
16,few,TRBJ2-7,TRBV19,TRBD2,TGTGCCAGTAGCAGCTTACAGACTAGCGGGAGATACGAGCAGTACTTC,CASSSLQTSGRYEQYF
16,many,TRBJ2-1,TRBV28,TRBD2,TGTGCCAGCAGTTTATGGACAGCGGGAGCCCTCAATGAGCAGTTCTTC,CASSLWTAGALNEQFF
18,.,TRBJ2-3,TRBV7-3,TRBD2,TGTGCCAGCATCTATTCCGGGACTAGCGGGAGAAGGGCAGATACGCAGTATTTT,CASIYSGTSGRRADTQYF
13,many,TRBJ2-7,TRBV10-3,.,TGTGCCGCCGCGAGCTCGAGCTCCTACGAGCAGTACTTC,CAAASSSSYEQYF
13,few,TRBJ1-5,TRBV6-4,.,TGTGCCAGCGGAAGACACAGCAATCAGCCCCAGCATTTT,CASGRHSNQPQHF
14,.,TRBJ1-5,TRBV10-3,.,TGTGCCATCAGTAATACAGGGAGCAATCAGCCCCAGCATTTT,CAISNTGSNQPQHF